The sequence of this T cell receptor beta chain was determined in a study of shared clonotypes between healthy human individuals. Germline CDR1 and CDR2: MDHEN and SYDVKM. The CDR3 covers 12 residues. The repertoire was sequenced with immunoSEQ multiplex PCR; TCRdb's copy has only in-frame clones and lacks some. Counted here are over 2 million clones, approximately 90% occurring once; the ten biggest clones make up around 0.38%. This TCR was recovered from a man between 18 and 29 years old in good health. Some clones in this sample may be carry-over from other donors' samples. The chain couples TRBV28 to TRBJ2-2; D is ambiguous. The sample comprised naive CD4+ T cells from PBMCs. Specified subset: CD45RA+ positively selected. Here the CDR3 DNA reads TGTCGCGACACCCGGTCTACCGGGGAGCTGTTTTTT. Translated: CRDTRSTGELFF.